These 25 T cell receptor beta chains came from one sample sequenced in a study of response to subunit inactivated influenza vaccine. TCRdb re-called the RT-PCR reads with MiXCR, one entry per CDR3 protein. The repertoire includes 750,000 to 850,000 distinct CDR3 sequences, under 20% of them detected once, and roughly 11% sits in the top ten. Material: PBMCs from blood, obtained 4 to 6 days after vaccination. The receptors were gathered from a man in his fifties or sixties who received an inactivated influenza vaccine.

In this sample, this clonotype turned up a few times. The gene calls are TRBV20-1 and TRBJ1-1, with D possibly TRBD1 on 6 matching bases. The germline CDR1 and CDR2 sequences are DFQATT and SNEGSKA (reference sequence). V gave up 6 bases and J gave up 8 bases, with 16 bases separating them. The CDR3 length is 12 residues. DNA for the CDR3: TGCAGTGCCCCCCCGTCTACAGGGGAAGCTTTCTTT. Protein: CSAPPSTGEAFF.

This clonotype has just a few counts. The chain links TRBV4-3 to TRBJ2-7; D is perhaps TRBD1 (6 bases). CDR3 length: 16 amino acids. Looked up from germline, CDR1 is LGHNA and CDR2 is YSLEER. V was pared by 1 base and J by 5 bases, with 18 bases between. This CDR3 reads CASSQAPGQLLNEQYF. In nucleotides, the CDR3 is TGCGCCAGCAGCCAAGCACCAGGACAGCTCCTCAACGAGCAGTACTTC.

This clonotype has more than one count but fewer than ten. The chain uses TRBV11-2 and TRBJ2-3, with 10 bases fitting TRBD2. Germline values: CDR1 SGHAT, CDR2 FQNNGV. The CDR3 covers 19 residues. With 5 bases clipped from V and 1 base from J, the junction kept 15 bases outside the gene matches. The CDR3 here is CASSLRASGRAFRTDTQYF. CDR3 nucleotides: TGTGCCAGCAGCCTAAGAGCGAGCGGGAGGGCCTTCCGCACAGATACGCAGTATTTT.

This clonotype came up a few times. The CDR3, as DNA: TGCGCCAGCAGTCCGGGAAGGTGGGGGAGGGCCACAGATACGCAGTATTTT. Translation: CASSPGRWGRATDTQYF. V gene TRBV10-2 combines with J gene TRBJ2-3; 7 bases agree with TRBD2. Germline loops: CDR1 WSHSY, CDR2 SAAADI. CDR3 length equals 17 residues. V lost 5 bases and J lost 2; bases outside the gene matches: 13.

This clonotype was counted many times. The V and J genes are TRBV7-3 and TRBJ2-2; no reliable D call. Germline V gene data show CDR1 as SGHTA and CDR2 as FQGTGA. There are 12 residues in the CDR3. V was clipped by 5 bases and J by 2 bases, with 3 bases between them. The CDR3 loop is CASSINTGELFF. The CDR3, as DNA: TGTGCCAGCAGCATCAACACCGGGGAGCTGTTTTTT.

This clonotype was observed a few times. V and J are TRBV20-1 and TRBJ2-4; tentative D call: TRBD2 (7 bases). Germline loops: CDR1 DFQATT, CDR2 SNEGSKA (reference sequence). Trimming cost V 5 bases and J 0 bases, with 14 bases left between them. This CDR3 spans 15 amino acids. CDR3 nucleotides: TGCAGTGCTGGGGGGGGGCCAATAGCCAAAAACATTCAGTACTTC. As protein: CSAGGGPIAKNIQYF.

This clonotype was detected a few times. The chain carries TRBV30 and TRBJ1-2, with unresolved D. V lost 2 bases to trimming and J lost 6 bases, with 16 bases between them. The germline V gene has CDR1 GTSNPN and CDR2 SVGIG (reference sequence). The CDR3 extends over 14 amino acids. The CDR3 coding sequence is TGTGCCTGGAGTCCAGACTTCAAAGCTGATGGCTACACCTTC. Translating gives CAWSPDFKADGYTF.

This clonotype was counted many times. In nucleotides, the CDR3 is TGTGCCAGCAGCTTAGCGCGGGATTCCCTGAAGACCCAGTACTTC. This gives the protein CASSLARDSLKTQYF. The gene calls are TRBV7-2 and TRBJ2-5; weak D call: TRBD2 (6 bases). Per germline, CDR1 SGHTA and CDR2 FQGNSA. V shed 0 bases and J shed 6 bases, with 14 bases lying between them. The CDR3 has 15 amino acids.

CDR3 sequence reads: CAISPGTSGGLAKNIQYF. CDR3 nucleotide sequence: TGTGCCATCAGCCCCGGGACTAGCGGGGGACTAGCCAAAAACATTCAGTACTTC. The rearrangement uses TRBV10-3 and TRBJ2-4; TRBD2 agrees at 14 bases. Germline V gene data show CDR1 as ENHRY and CDR2 as SYGVKD. J gave up 0 bases and V 6 bases, and 7 bases lay outside the gene matches. CDR3 length: 18 amino acids.

At least ten counts were recorded for this clonotype. V gene TRBV29-1 combines with J gene TRBJ2-1; D unclear. V shed 7 bases and J shed 1 base, with 17 bases lying between them. This CDR3 is 15 amino acids long. Germline loops: CDR1 SQVTM, CDR2 ANQGSEA. For the CDR3, the DNA is TGCAGCGCCGCCGAGTCGGGCATTTCCTACAATGAGCAGTTCTTC. Translation: CSAAESGISYNEQFF.

J is TRBJ1-4 and V is TRBV29-1; possibly TRBD1 for D (6 bases). The V gene's germline CDR1 is SQVTM and CDR2 ANQGSEA. The V gene lost 7 bases and the J gene lost 5 bases, with 14 bases spanning the gap. The CDR3 has 13 residues. The CDR3 protein is CSAQGQGNEKLFF. The CDR3 bases are TGCAGCGCCCAGGGGCAGGGGAATGAAAAACTGTTTTTT.

The rearrangement uses TRBV6-1 and TRBJ2-4, with D hard to call. Germline-derived CDR1 and CDR2 are MNHNS and SASEGT. The CDR3 totals 11 residues. Deletions cut 1 base from V and 9 bases from J, with 4 bases between. The DNA of the CDR3 is TGTGCCAGCAGTGAAGTTGGCATTCAGTACTTC. Encoded protein: CASSEVGIQYF.

This chain's CDR3 is CASSSTGGSQQYF. The CDR3 nucleotides are TGTGCCAGCAGCTCGACAGGGGGCTCCCAGCAGTACTTC. J is TRBJ2-7 and V is TRBV7-2; 10 bases match TRBD1. The CDR3 runs to 13 residues. V gave up 4 bases and J gave up 8 bases; unmatched junction bases: 5. Germline values: CDR1 SGHTA, CDR2 FQGNSA.

In the case of this clonotype: Being one base from a much bigger clone, this may be a read error. This chain uses TRBV12-3 or TRBV12-4 with TRBJ2-1; D perhaps matches TRBD2 (5 bases). This CDR3 has 14 amino acids. CDR3 nucleotide sequence: TGTGCCAGCGGTTTAGGAGGCGGAGACAATGAGCAGTTCTTC. Its translation is CASGLGGGDNEQFF.

The chain uses TRBV7-2 and TRBJ2-2; TRBD2 agrees at 12 bases. The ends lost 1 base at V and 4 bases at J; junction bases unmatched: 1. Germline V gene data show CDR1 as SGHTA and CDR2 as FQGNSA. The CDR3 contains 16 residues. CDR3 nucleotide sequence: TGTGCCAGCAGCTTAGGGACTAGCGGGATCACCGGGGAGCTGTTTTTT. This gives the protein CASSLGTSGITGELFF.

The rearrangement links TRBV9 to TRBJ2-1, with D unclear. The CDR3 has 12 residues. Germline CDR1 is SGDLS and CDR2 is YYNGEE. V was trimmed by 3 bases and J by 8 bases, leaving 9 bases between them. The CDR3 sequence is CASSAYSDEQFF. CDR3 bases: TGTGCCAGCAGCGCATATTCGGATGAGCAGTTCTTC.

The gene calls are TRBV11-2 and TRBJ2-6; D may be TRBD2 (5 bases). Trimming pared 7 bases from V and 4 bases from J, leaving 23 bases between. From germline, CDR1 is SGHAT and CDR2 FQNNGV. The CDR3 has 18 amino acids. The CDR3 nucleotides read TGTGCCAGCAACCCATTCGGAAAGCGGCCGAAGGGGGCCAACGTCCTGACTTTC. The encoded protein is CASNPFGKRPKGANVLTF.

The chain combines TRBV7-8 with TRBJ2-5, with 7 bases fitting TRBD2. This CDR3 has 17 amino acids. CDR1 is SGHVS, CDR2 FQNEAQ, per germline. The V gene end was trimmed by 4 bases and the J gene end by 2 bases; junction bases not matched to a gene: 13. CDR3 sequence: CASSSVGGGIIQETQYF. CDR3 nucleotides: TGTGCCAGCAGCTCCGTGGGGGGAGGGATCATACAAGAGACCCAGTACTTC.

This rearrangement joins TRBV11-2 to TRBJ2-1, with 13 bases lining up with TRBD2. This CDR3 is 20 amino acids long. With V trimmed by 5 bases and J by 0 bases, 13 bases remained unmatched. Germline CDR1 and CDR2: SGHAT and FQNNGV. CDR3 sequence reads: CASSRTSGRGWLSSYNEQFF. CDR3 in DNA: TGTGCCAGCAGCCGTACTAGCGGGAGGGGGTGGTTGAGCTCCTACAATGAGCAGTTCTTC.

J is TRBJ2-6 and V is TRBV6-5, with D perhaps matching TRBD1 (6 bases). Trimming took 0 bases from V and 3 from J, leaving 12 bases between them. The CDR3 has 17 residues. Germline V CDR1 and CDR2: MNHEY, SVGAGI. The CDR3 sequence: CASSYSYRASGANVLTF. DNA of the CDR3: TGTGCCAGCAGTTACTCGTACAGGGCGAGTGGGGCCAACGTCCTGACTTTC.

The V gene is TRBV4-3, the J gene TRBJ2-7, with D unclear. Germline CDR1 LGHNA, CDR2 YSLEER. The CDR3 is 15 amino acids. The ends were cut back, 1 base at V and 0 bases at J, with 10 bases in the middle. For the CDR3, the DNA is TGCGCCAGCAGCCAAGTTCACCGGAGCTCCTACGAGCAGTACTTC. Amino acids: CASSQVHRSSYEQYF.

The chain has TRBV15 and TRBJ2-5; 7 bases are a match to TRBD1. There are 13 residues in the CDR3. Germline V gives CDR1 LNHNV, CDR2 YYDKDF (reference sequence). The trim removed 5 bases at V and 3 bases at J, leaving 3 bases unmatched. The CDR3 region is CATSGQGEETQYF. CDR3 coding DNA: TGTGCCACCAGCGGCCAGGGGGAAGAGACCCAGTACTTC.

The chain links TRBV7-6 to TRBJ1-2; 8 nucleotides line up with TRBD1. Germline V gene data show CDR1 as SGHVS and CDR2 as FNYEAQ. The CDR3 loop spans 14 amino acids. The V gene end was trimmed by 5 bases and the J gene end by 3 bases; junction bases not matched to a gene: 5. In nucleotides, the CDR3 is TGTGCCAGCAGCCCGGGACAGGCCTACTATGGCTACACCTTC. This sequence encodes CASSPGQAYYGYTF.

The CDR3 sequence is CASNQAHQPGAQTYEQYF. DNA of the CDR3: TGTGCCAGCAACCAGGCCCACCAACCGGGGGCGCAAACCTACGAGCAGTACTTC. The chain is built from TRBV11-2 and TRBJ2-7; D may correspond to TRBD1 or TRBD2 (6 bases each). This CDR3 spans 18 amino acids. Trimming removed 7 bases from V and 2 bases from J, with 27 bases in between. Germline V lookup: CDR1 SGHAT, CDR2 FQNNGV.

This chain connects TRBV20-1 to TRBJ2-2; TRBD2 matches 7 bases. V dropped 0 bases and J dropped 5; count of bases not matched to a gene: 9. CDR1 and CDR2 from the germline V gene are DFQATT and SNEGSKA (reference sequence). This CDR3 region has 16 residues. DNA for the CDR3: TGCAGTGCTAGAGACCTGACTAGCCCGTGGACCGGGGAGCTGTTTTTT. Translation gives CSARDLTSPWTGELFF.